These 10 T cell receptor beta chains were sequenced from one sample in a study of blood T cell repertoires in COVID-19. Assay: immunoSEQ multiplex PCR; the TCRdb copy retains only in-frame clones and omits some. The sample includes under 300,000 clones, over 80% seen only once; the top ten take about 2%. The sequencing input was peripheral blood. The source of these receptors is a man younger than 40 who had recovered from COVID-19.

J is TRBJ1-2 and V is TRBV3-1 (or the pseudogene TRBV3-2); 11 bases fit TRBD1. The CDR3 runs 14 residues. CDR1 is LGHDT and CDR2 is YNNKEL in the germline V gene (reference sequence). V shed 1 base, J shed 9 bases, and the junction held 4 bases outside the gene matches. The CDR3 region is CASSQGTGGGSYTF. Here the CDR3 DNA reads TGTGCCAGCAGCCAAGGGACAGGGGGCGGTAGCTACACCTTC.

The V call is TRBV5-1, the J call TRBJ2-7; D gene unclear. The V gene lost 1 base and the J gene lost 2 bases, with 10 bases spanning the gap. The germline CDR1 and CDR2 sequences are SGHRS and YFSETQ. CDR3 length equals 14 residues. The CDR3 DNA is TGCGCCAGCAGCTTGACTGGCGGCACCTACGAGCAGTACTTC. This codes for CASSLTGGTYEQYF.

Only a few counts were recorded for this clone. The chain couples TRBV7-3 to TRBJ2-6; D perhaps matches TRBD2 (6 bases). V lost 3 bases to trimming and J lost 0 bases, with 15 bases between them. The germline V gene has CDR1 SGHTA and CDR2 FQGTGA. CDR3 size: 18 residues. CDR3 region: CASSFRGTGLSGANVLTF. In nucleotides, the CDR3 is TGTGCCAGCAGCTTCCGAGGGACGGGACTCTCTGGGGCCAACGTCCTGACTTTC.

The chain combines TRBV19 with TRBJ2-3; 8 bases map to TRBD2. The CDR3 contains 15 residues. V lost 7 bases, J lost 3 bases, and 9 bases stayed unmatched. Per the germline V gene, CDR1 is LNHDA and CDR2 is SQIVND (reference sequence). The CDR3 sequence is CASMRGEYQTDTQYF. DNA of the CDR3: TGTGCCAGTATGCGGGGGGAATATCAAACAGATACGCAGTATTTT.

This clone was detected only a few times. This chain joins TRBV5-6 and TRBJ1-6, with TRBD1 matching over 7 bases. Germline loops: CDR1 SGHDT, CDR2 YYEEEE. The V segment lost 3 bases and the J segment 7 bases; nucleotides outside the gene matches: 7. The CDR3 length is 15 residues. The CDR3 DNA reads as TGTGCCAGCAGCTCGCTACAGGGGCTCAATTCACCCCTCCACTTT. Amino acid sequence: CASSSLQGLNSPLHF.

The chain uses TRBV11-2 and TRBJ1-1, with 7 bases lining up with TRBD1. This CDR3 spans 15 amino acids. The germline V gene encodes CDR1 SGHAT and CDR2 FQNNGV. V was clipped by 3 bases and J by 1 base; unmatched bases: 5. DNA for the CDR3: TGTGCCAGCAGCTTCCCTGACAGGGCGAACACTGAAGCTTTCTTT. It yields the protein CASSFPDRANTEAFF.

The chain joins TRBV15 to TRBJ1-1, with D tentatively TRBD1 (5 bases). Germline V gene data show CDR1 as LNHNV and CDR2 as YYDKDF (reference sequence). Between the trimmed V and J ends, which lost 5 bases and 4 bases, there was a span of 14 bases. The CDR3 length is 14 residues. The CDR3 coding sequence is TGTGCCACCAGCTCCAGGGTTAGCGGCACTGAAGCTTTCTTT. Protein product: CATSSRVSGTEAFF.

The gene calls are TRBV6-5 and TRBJ1-6; 10 bases are shared with TRBD1. J gave up 10 bases and V 4 bases, and 10 bases lay outside the gene matches. Looked up from germline, CDR1 is MNHEY and CDR2 is SVGAGI. This CDR3 region has 16 residues. The CDR3 is CASSSYRDRGWSPLHF. The CDR3 region has the DNA TGTGCCAGCAGTTCCTACCGGGACAGGGGTTGGTCACCCCTCCACTTT.

This clone was picked up one time. The CDR3 sequence: CASTEGNEETQYF. The CDR3 region has the DNA TGCGCCAGCACGGAGGGGAACGAAGAGACCCAGTACTTC. The rearrangement uses TRBV5-1 and TRBJ2-5, with a tentative D call TRBD2 (6 bases). V was shortened by 6 bases and J by 3 bases, with 12 bases between the two germline ends. The CDR3 totals 13 residues. From germline, CDR1 is SGHRS and CDR2 YFSETQ.

Here the CDR3 DNA reads TGTGCCAGCAGGAGGGGGACAGCGAACACCGGGGAGCTGTTTTTT. Its protein is CASRRGTANTGELFF. J is TRBJ2-2 and V is TRBV2, with 7 bases lining up with TRBD1. Germline-derived CDR1 and CDR2 are SNHLY and FYNNEI. Trimming removed 6 bases from V and 0 bases from J; junction bases left unmatched: 4. This CDR3 region has 15 residues.